This T cell receptor beta chain was observed in a study of lymphopenia after photon versus proton radiotherapy. Study findings and constraints: Relative stability marked proton patients; photon patients lost diversity and naive cells. Oligoclonal CD8+ Temra expansion after nadir drove photon patients' diversity drop. Survival link was tested only in deceased patients; proton benefit remains a possibility. In patients who died, overall survival fell as post-nadir TCR diversity dropped more.

Worth noting for this clone: The antigen is undetermined.

Generated by immunoSEQ multiplex PCR, the TCRdb table keeps only in-frame clones and is missing some. The top ten hold over 10% of the sample, which has 50,000 to 70,000 clones, about 85% seen once. CDR1 SGHTA and CDR2 FQGTGA come from the germline V gene. J gave up 0 bases and V 3 bases, and 18 bases lay outside the gene matches. The CDR3 covers 20 residues. The chain combines TRBV7-3 with TRBJ2-3; the match to TRBD2 covers 7 bases. Material: peripheral blood, obtained from a patient treated with proton-based radiotherapy. The sequence came from a man older than 75 with esophageal cancer. The CDR3 protein is CASSFVGRLADYESTDTQYF. CDR3 in DNA: TGTGCCAGCAGCTTTGTGGGGCGCCTAGCGGACTACGAGAGCACAGATACGCAGTATTTT.